This TCR beta chain was retrieved from a study of response to subunit inactivated influenza vaccine. TCRdb re-called the RT-PCR reads through MiXCR, storing one row per CDR3 protein. The sample holds 800,000 or so distinct CDR3 sequences; less than 25% are singletons and the top ten take about 10%. V dropped 8 bases and J dropped 7 bases, with 11 bases sitting between them. The CDR3 contains 11 residues. The V gene's germline CDR1 is MNHEY and CDR2 SMNVEV (reference sequence). Overall study findings and caveats: The authors offered the suggestion that each seasonal influenza vaccination recruits few new T cells.

In the case of this clonotype: Its cognate antigen is unknown.

The gene calls are TRBV27 and TRBJ1-2, with a tentative D call TRBD1 (5 bases). This sequence originates from a man in his fifties who received an inactivated influenza vaccine. The sequenced sample was PBMCs from blood, obtained 5 to 6 days after vaccination. The CDR3 spells CASGQGAGYTF. The CDR3 DNA follows: TGTGCCAGCGGGCAGGGTGCTGGCTACACCTTC.